Below, 14 T cell receptor beta chains from the same sample are listed, as sequenced in a study of blood T cell repertoires in COVID-19. Profiled with immunoSEQ multiplex PCR; TCRdb holds only in-frame clones, not every one. The sample lists about 200,000 clones, roughly 90% occurring once. The sequenced sample was peripheral blood. Receptors were obtained from a woman aged 45-65 years with acute or convalescent COVID-19.

This clone showed up just once. The CDR3 coding sequence is TGTGCCAGCAGCCAAGAGTCCGGTTGGGATACGCAGTATTTT. It specifies CASSQESGWDTQYF. This chain connects TRBV3-1 (or the pseudogene TRBV3-2) to TRBJ2-3; unclear D gene. V shed 0 bases and J shed 6 bases, with 10 bases lying between them. CDR1 is LGHDT and CDR2 is YNNKEL in the germline V gene (reference sequence). There are 14 residues in the CDR3.

The J gene is TRBJ2-7, the V gene TRBV5-5; D gene ambiguous. The germline V gene has CDR1 SGHKS and CDR2 YYEKEE (reference sequence). V lost 0 bases to trimming and J lost 2 bases, with 6 bases between them. The CDR3 sequence is 13 residues long. In nucleotides, the CDR3 is TGTGCCAGCAGCTTGGCTAACCCCTACGAGCAGTACTTC. This gives the protein CASSLANPYEQYF.

The chain employs TRBV5-4 and TRBJ1-2; D possibly corresponds to TRBD1 (6 bases). Germline lookup yields CDR1 SGHNT and CDR2 YYREEE (reference sequence). The CDR3 is made up of 15 amino acids. Trimming removed 4 bases at V and 6 bases at J, with 19 bases between. The DNA for the CDR3 is TGTGCCAGCAGCCCGAGACAGGCAGAGGTGAATGGCTACACCTTC. Translating it yields CASSPRQAEVNGYTF.

The chain carries TRBV13 and TRBJ1-2; TRBD1 matches at 8 bases. The V segment lost 5 bases and the J segment 6 bases; nucleotides outside the gene matches: 11. From germline, CDR1 is PRHDT and CDR2 FYEKMQ (reference sequence). CDR3 length: 15 amino acids. Here the CDR3 reads CASSPIDRGDDGYTF. CDR3 DNA sequence: TGTGCCAGCAGCCCCATCGACAGGGGCGACGATGGCTACACCTTC. Using reference TRBV13 and TRBJ1-2 for the parts outside the CDR3, the full variable domain is AAGVIQSPRHLIKEKRETATLKCYPIPRHDTVYWYQQGPGQDPQFLISFYEKMQSDKGSIPDRFSAQQFSDYHSELNMSSLELGDSALYFCASSPIDRGDDGYTFGSGTRLTVV.

The V gene is TRBV19, the J gene TRBJ2-2; 7 positions match TRBD2. The CDR3 is 13 residues long. V was clipped by 6 bases and J by 7 bases; unmatched bases: 5. Germline CDR1 is LNHDA and CDR2 is SQIVND (reference sequence). CDR3 coding DNA: TGTGCCAGTAGGTGGGAGGGGATCGGGGAGCTGTTTTTT. Protein product: CASRWEGIGELFF.

The V and J genes are TRBV6-5 and TRBJ1-1, with 9 bases that match TRBD1. In germline, CDR1 is MNHEY, CDR2 SVGAGI. Losses at the gene ends were 6 bases for V and 5 bases for J; bases not matched to a gene: 7. The CDR3 runs to 14 residues. CDR3 DNA: TGTGCCAGCAGCTTACAGGGGGCGGGGACTGAAGCTTTCTTT. It encodes CASSLQGAGTEAFF.

This clone was seen repeatedly, ten times or more. Other DNA sequences in the sample encode the same CDR3. The chain carries TRBV27 and TRBJ2-3; 11 bases match TRBD2. The CDR3 has 14 amino acids. With V trimmed by 8 bases and J by 5 bases, 6 bases remained unmatched. Germline lookup yields CDR1 MNHEY and CDR2 SMNVEV (reference sequence). The CDR3 bases are TGTGCCAGCCGACTAGCGGGGAGTGGAGATACGCAGTATTTT. It is translated as CASRLAGSGDTQYF.

The chain couples TRBV19 to TRBJ2-1, with TRBD2 identical over 10 bases. The CDR3 consists of 15 residues. Germline lookup yields CDR1 LNHDA and CDR2 SQIVND (reference sequence). V lost 7 bases and J lost 6; bases outside the gene matches: 9. CDR3 in DNA: TGTGCCAGTACTTTCAGCGGGGGGGCCGGCAATGAGCAGTTCTTC. It encodes CASTFSGGAGNEQFF.

V is TRBV7-2 and J is TRBJ1-4, with TRBD1 matching 7 bases. CDR3 length equals 15 residues. CDR1 and CDR2 from the germline V gene are SGHTA and FQGNSA. The J segment lost 4 bases and the V segment lost 0 bases, leaving 2 bases of the junction unmatched. The CDR3 here is CASSLAQGVNEKLFF. CDR3 in DNA: TGTGCCAGCAGCTTAGCGCAGGGGGTTAATGAAAAACTGTTTTTT.

The chain uses TRBV6-2 or TRBV6-3 and TRBJ2-2; 7 bases align to TRBD2. There are 17 residues in the CDR3. From germline, CDR1 is MNHEY and CDR2 SVGEGT. After removal of 6 bases from V and 0 bases from J, the junction contained 10 bases not matched to a gene. The CDR3 region is CASSLFGAGANTGELFF. The CDR3 nucleotides read TGTGCCAGCAGCCTTTTTGGTGCGGGGGCGAACACCGGGGAGCTGTTTTTT.

This clone appeared a few times. The chain recombines TRBV12-3 or TRBV12-4 with TRBJ1-4; D is unresolved. This CDR3 comprises 13 residues. Trimming removed 4 bases from V and 8 bases from J, with 11 bases in between. CDR3 nucleotides: TGTGCCAGCAGTTCGTACAGTAGAGAAAAACTGTTTTTT. It is translated as CASSSYSREKLFF.

The chain employs TRBV7-2 and TRBJ1-3; D is possibly TRBD1 (5 bases). V gave up 3 bases and J gave up 4 bases, with 10 bases separating them. This CDR3 comprises 14 residues. CDR1 is SGHTA, CDR2 FQGNSA, per germline. CDR3 residues: CASSLGGGGNTIYF. CDR3 coding DNA: TGTGCCAGCAGCTTGGGGGGGGGAGGAAACACCATATATTTT.

This clone was observed a handful of times. CDR3 DNA: TGTGCCAGCAGCTTAGCGATAACGGTACCTCCGCCCGAAAACATTCAGTACTTC. Its translation is CASSLAITVPPPENIQYF. This chain connects TRBV7-9 to TRBJ2-4; no definite D call. Trimming stripped 0 bases from V and 5 bases from J, with 20 bases between. In germline, CDR1 is SEHNR, CDR2 FQNEAQ (reference sequence). CDR3 length: 18 residues.

This sequence joins TRBV11-2 and TRBJ1-3; D remains ambiguous. V lost 2 bases to trimming and J lost 2 bases, with 13 bases between them. The CDR3 consists of 16 residues. Germline lookup yields CDR1 SGHAT and CDR2 FQNNGV. Here the CDR3 reads CASSLRGQKTGNTIYF. The CDR3 coding sequence is TGTGCCAGCAGCTTAAGAGGCCAGAAGACTGGAAACACCATATATTTT.